The rows below give T cell receptor beta chains drawn from one sample of a study of siplizumab effects on memory and regulatory T cells. Profiling relied on immunoSEQ multiplex PCR, and the TCRdb table lists in-frame clones only, not all of them. This sample has over 100,000 clones, with approximately 90% found just once. Sample: Tregs sorted from blood. The origin of the receptors is a human donor in good health. The CDR3 runs from the conserved cysteine through the conserved F or W. A D gene is named only where the DNA matches it firmly. Rows may omit the clone size; those that give it use once, few, many or a size class.

J gene | V gene | D gene | clone size | CDR3 DNA | CDR3 protein
TRBJ2-1 | TRBV27 | . | . | TGTGCCAGCAGTTTAAGGCAGGTATACTACAATGAGCAGTTCTTC | CASSLRQVYYNEQFF
TRBJ2-7 | TRBV9 | TRBD2 | . | TGTGCCAGCAGCCCCCAGGTGGCGGGAGACTACGAGCAGTACTTC | CASSPQVAGDYEQYF
TRBJ2-5 | TRBV7-7 | TRBD2 | . | TGTGCCAGCAGCTTAGGGCTAGCGGGAGGCCAAGAGACCCAGTACTTC | CASSLGLAGGQETQYF
TRBJ2-7 | TRBV29-1 | . | . | TGCAGCGCGTGCCGGGACTCCTACTACGAGCAGTACTTC | CSACRDSYYEQYF
TRBJ2-3 | TRBV6-5 | TRBD2 | . | TGTGCCAGCAGTTTCCGTTATGGGAGGGCCGCAGATACGCAGTATTTT | CASSFRYGRAADTQYF
TRBJ1-2 | TRBV4-1 | . | few | TGCGCCAGCAGCCAAGTACGGACGAGGGGCTACACCTTC | CASSQVRTRGYTF
TRBJ2-7 | TRBV21-1 | . | . | TGTGCCAGCAGCAAAGCGCTAGCGGAAGGATACGAGCAGTACTTC | CASSKALAEGYEQYF
TRBJ2-6 | TRBV12-5 | . | . | TGTGCTAGTTGCGACGGGACAAGCTACTCTGGGGCCAACGTCCTGACTTTC | CASCDGTSYSGANVLTF
TRBJ1-2 | TRBV19 | . | . | TGTGCCAGTAGTCGGACGCTCCCCCCTTATGGCTACACCTTC | CASSRTLPPYGYTF
TRBJ1-5 | TRBV12-5 | . | . | TGTGCTAGTGGCCGGGACAGCAATCAGCCCCAGCATTTT | CASGRDSNQPQHF
TRBJ1-5 | TRBV14 | . | . | TGTGCCAGCAGCCAAGATTCTACCCAGCCCCAGCATTTT | CASSQDSTQPQHF
TRBJ2-3 | TRBV7-2 | TRBD1 | . | TGTGCCAGCAGCTCTGAGGGGGCGGATACGCAGTATTTT | CASSSEGADTQYF